Within the sample, the clone carrying this TCR beta chain is medium-sized (0.01 to 0.1%). As yet, its antigen is unknown. V was pared by 0 bases and J by 7 bases, with 10 bases between. In germline, CDR1 is SGDLS, CDR2 YYNGEE. The CDR3 has 13 amino acids. This specimen belongs to a study of early T cells in non-severe SARS-CoV-2 infection. Study at large: Unpaired chains resulted from sequencing bulk RNA of unsorted whole blood. General observations from the study: VDJdb matches were skewed toward anti-spike CD8 T cell responses.

As part of library construction, unique molecular identifiers were attached to individual cDNA molecules. Each CDR3 protein is one row after TCRdb ran MiXCR on the 5' RACE reads. This sample has about 20,000 distinct CDR3 sequences, with 3% to 4% found just once. This receptor was taken from an adult who was a healthcare worker with PCR-confirmed SARS-CoV-2 infection or an uninfected control (not recorded which). The chain has TRBV9 and TRBJ1-2; possible D gene TRBD1, 5 bases. The specimen sequenced was whole blood. The CDR3 loop reads CASSVAMDTGYTF. The DNA for the CDR3 is TGTGCCAGCAGCGTAGCTATGGACACTGGCTACACCTTC.